Below are 27 T cell receptor beta chains sequenced from a single sample in a study of radiotherapy plus CTLA-4 blockade in lung cancer. Clones were read by immunoSEQ multiplex PCR, and TCRdb kept only the in-frame ones, dropping some. The repertoire consists of 77,000 or so clones, with under 75% occurring once and the leading ten covering around 10%. The sample here was peripheral blood, taken from a patient treated with radiotherapy plus ipilimumab. These TCRs come from a human donor with non-small cell lung cancer whose response to radiotherapy plus ipilimumab could not be evaluated.

The J gene is TRBJ2-1, the V gene TRBV27; D perhaps matches TRBD1 (6 bases). The CDR3 has 12 residues. Germline CDR1 MNHEY, CDR2 SMNVEV (reference sequence). V was shortened by 5 bases and J by 8 bases, with 10 bases between the two germline ends. The CDR3 DNA follows: TGTGCCAGCAGTATACCAGGGGATGAGCAGTTCTTC. Its protein product is CASSIPGDEQFF.

The chain joins TRBV5-1 to TRBJ2-2, with TRBD2 matching over 7 bases. The CDR3 is made up of 17 amino acids. Germline CDR1 SGHRS, CDR2 YFSETQ. V dropped 6 bases and J dropped 6; count of bases not matched to a gene: 17. Written as DNA, the CDR3 is TGCGCCAGCAACGATCCCCTGGGGGGGGTGACCTCCGGGGAGCTGTTTTTT. Translation: CASNDPLGGVTSGELFF.

CDR3 sequence: CASSLGGSGAPKNNEQFF. For the CDR3, the DNA is TGCGCCAGCAGCTTGGGTGGGAGCGGGGCGCCTAAAAACAATGAGCAGTTCTTC. The chain joins TRBV5-1 to TRBJ2-1; 7 bases match TRBD2. V lost 0 bases, J lost 5 bases, and 14 bases stayed unmatched. Germline lookup yields CDR1 SGHRS and CDR2 YFSETQ. CDR3 length equals 18 residues.

With respect to this clone: The same CDR3 can be traced to other DNA sequences in this sample. The rearrangement links TRBV7-8 to TRBJ1-4; D unclear. CDR3 length: 16 residues. V lost 4 bases, J lost 8 bases, and 20 bases lay in between. Germline V lookup: CDR1 SGHVS, CDR2 FQNEAQ. The CDR3 loop is CASSSTLVDEGEKLFF. In nucleotides, the CDR3 is TGTGCCAGCAGCTCCACCCTGGTAGATGAGGGCGAAAAACTGTTTTTT.

The chain links TRBV7-2 to TRBJ2-6; D is unresolved. Per germline, CDR1 SGHTA and CDR2 FQGNSA. V was trimmed by 2 bases and J by 0 bases, leaving 5 bases between them. This CDR3 region has 15 residues. CDR3 nucleotide sequence: TGTGCCAGCAGCTTAATCCTCTCTGGGGCCAACGTCCTGACTTTC. Amino acids: CASSLILSGANVLTF.

The gene calls are TRBV18 and TRBJ1-1; D unresolved. CDR3 length: 15 residues. The germline V gene encodes CDR1 KGHSH and CDR2 LQKENI. V lost 6 bases and J 0 bases, leaving 14 bases between the germline ends. The CDR3 nucleotides read TGTGCCAGCTCCCCCATGGGCAAGGTGAACACTGAAGCTTTCTTT. It codes for CASSPMGKVNTEAFF.

The chain carries TRBV5-4 and TRBJ1-1; 7 positions agree with TRBD1. In germline, CDR1 is SGHNT, CDR2 YYREEE (reference sequence). V trimming: 0 bases; J trimming: 0 bases; junction bases outside the gene matches: 2. This CDR3 spans 15 amino acids. CDR3 in DNA: TGTGCCAGCAGCTTGGCAGGGGGGTTGAACACTGAAGCTTTCTTT. Protein sequence: CASSLAGGLNTEAFF.

This clone was observed a handful of times. J is TRBJ1-2 and V is TRBV19; 8 nucleotides align to TRBD1. Germline V CDR1 and CDR2: LNHDA, SQIVND (reference sequence). Losses at the gene ends were 4 bases for V and 3 bases for J; bases not matched to a gene: 4. CDR3 length equals 14 residues. CDR3 nucleotide sequence: TGTGCCAGTAGTAGACAGGGGAGAGACTATGGCTACACCTTC. This codes for CASSRQGRDYGYTF. Supplemented by reference TRBV19 and TRBJ1-2, the full variable domain reads DGGITQSPKYLFRKEGQNVTLSCEQNLNHDAMYWYRQDPGQGLRLIYYSQIVNDFQKGDIAEGYSVSREKKESFPLTVTSAQKNPTAFYLCASSRQGRDYGYTFGSGTRLTVV.

The J gene is TRBJ2-7, the V gene TRBV23-1; D is perhaps TRBD1 (6 bases). TRBV23-1 is filed as an ORF, its function uncertain. This CDR3 spans 14 amino acids. The V end was cut by 6 bases, the J end by 6 bases, with 18 bases between. CDR3 amino acids: CASRTQGSHCEQYF. CDR3 nucleotide sequence: TGCGCCAGCAGGACACAGGGTTCCCACTGCGAGCAGTACTTC.

The chain is built from TRBV5-6 and TRBJ1-5; 7 bases agree with TRBD1. The CDR3 loop spans 18 amino acids. Looked up from germline, CDR1 is SGHDT and CDR2 is YYEEEE. Trimming removed 3 bases from V and 3 bases from J; junction bases left unmatched: 15. The CDR3 loop is CASSSLPGPTGFNQPQHF. CDR3 coding DNA: TGTGCCAGCAGCTCTTTACCTGGACCGACAGGGTTCAATCAGCCCCAGCATTTT.

The V and J genes are TRBV6-1 and TRBJ2-6, with TRBD1 matching over 8 bases. Per germline, CDR1 MNHNS and CDR2 SASEGT. The J segment lost 0 bases and the V segment lost 2 bases, leaving 6 bases of the junction unmatched. The CDR3 is 18 amino acids. The CDR3 here is CASSERDRMSSGANVLTF. CDR3 DNA sequence: TGTGCCAGCAGTGAAAGGGACAGGATGAGCTCTGGGGCCAACGTCCTGACTTTC.

The chain is built from TRBV4-3 and TRBJ2-6; 8 nucleotides agree with TRBD1. The V gene end was trimmed by 4 bases and the J gene end by 2 bases; junction bases not matched to a gene: 4. CDR3 length: 16 amino acids. Germline CDR1 LGHNA, CDR2 YSLEER. The CDR3 is CASSPSTGAGANVLTF. CDR3 bases: TGCGCCAGCAGCCCCTCGACAGGGGCTGGGGCCAACGTCCTGACTTTC.

The chain has TRBV10-2 and TRBJ2-5, with D uncertain. The CDR3 length is 14 residues. V lost 5 bases to trimming and J lost 5 bases, with 15 bases between them. The germline CDR1 and CDR2 sequences are WSHSY and SAAADI. The CDR3 reads CASSFRGSWETQYF. The CDR3 region has the DNA TGCGCCAGCAGTTTTCGCGGTTCGTGGGAGACCCAGTACTTC.

V gene TRBV28 combines with J gene TRBJ1-2; tentatively, D is TRBD1 (5 bases). CDR1 is MDHEN, CDR2 SYDVKM, per germline. The CDR3 is made up of 13 amino acids. V lost 3 bases and J lost 6, with 11 bases in between. The CDR3 loop is CASSFQGSNGYTF. The CDR3 DNA follows: TGTGCCAGCAGTTTTCAGGGTAGTAATGGCTACACCTTC.

In its sample, this clone was seen a few times. The chain couples TRBV19 to TRBJ1-5; no clear D gene. V dropped 9 bases and J dropped 2 bases, with 17 bases sitting between them. The CDR3 spans 15 residues. Looked up from germline, CDR1 is LNHDA and CDR2 is SQIVND (reference sequence). CDR3 amino acids: CARIRTGECNQPQHF. CDR3 DNA: TGTGCCAGGATTAGGACCGGGGAATGCAATCAGCCCCAGCATTTT.

In its sample, this clone was seen once. V gene TRBV6-4 combines with J gene TRBJ2-3, with 11 bases identical to TRBD1. CDR3 size: 12 residues. The trim removed 6 bases at V and 13 bases at J, leaving 6 bases unmatched. Germline V gene sequence: CDR1 MRHNA, CDR2 SNTAGT. CDR3 sequence: CASRGPGQGEYF. Written as DNA, the CDR3 is TGTGCCAGCAGGGGGCCGGGACAGGGGGAGTATTTT.

The sample holds a few counts of this clone. This chain connects TRBV7-3 to TRBJ2-2, with 11 bases fitting TRBD2. CDR3 length equals 14 residues. V was clipped by 5 bases and J by 7 bases; unmatched bases: 3. Germline-derived CDR1 and CDR2 are SGHTA and FQGTGA. The CDR3 nucleotides read TGTGCCAGCAGCCCAGGGACTAGCGGCGGGGAGCTGTTTTTT. It encodes CASSPGTSGGELFF. Full variable domain (rest looked up from reference TRBV7-3 and TRBJ2-2): GAGVSQTPSNKVTEKGKYVELRCDPISGHTALYWYRQSLGQGPEFLIYFQGTGAADDSGLPNDRFFAVRPEGSVSTLKIQRTERGDSAVYLCASSPGTSGGELFFGEGSRLTVL.

The rearrangement uses TRBV11-3 and TRBJ2-7; a possible D gene is TRBD2 (5 bases). The CDR3 covers 14 residues. The V gene's germline CDR1 is SGHNT and CDR2 YENEEA. The germline V and J ends were trimmed by 0 bases and 6 bases, with 12 bases remaining between them. The CDR3 coding sequence is TGTGCCAGCAGCTTAGAGAGCGGTTCGCTCGAGCAGTACTTC. It encodes CASSLESGSLEQYF.

V gene TRBV5-4 combines with J gene TRBJ1-1; D is perhaps TRBD1 (5 bases). V lost 4 bases and J 0 bases, leaving 13 bases between the germline ends. The CDR3 has 15 amino acids. Germline lookup yields CDR1 SGHNT and CDR2 YYREEE (reference sequence). In DNA, the CDR3 is TGTGCCAGCAGCCCTGATCAGGGAATGAACACTGAAGCTTTCTTT. This sequence encodes CASSPDQGMNTEAFF.

The chain has TRBV28 and TRBJ2-3, with 14 bases identical to TRBD2. The CDR3 contains 17 residues. Germline CDR1 is MDHEN and CDR2 is SYDVKM. Trimming cost V 5 bases and J 4 bases; bases outside gene matches: 8. The CDR3 reads CASSGLAGGARPDTQYF. The CDR3 DNA sequence: TGTGCCAGCAGTGGACTAGCGGGGGGAGCGCGTCCAGATACGCAGTATTTT.

This clone has only one observation. The rearrangement uses TRBV5-3 and TRBJ1-1; TRBD1 matches at 9 bases. TRBV5-3 is an open reading frame, and its role is uncertain. V lost 1 base, J lost 11 bases, and 9 bases stayed unmatched. This CDR3 contains 14 residues. Written as DNA, the CDR3 is TGTGCCAGAAGCTTGATCGGGACAGGGCCTTTCGCTTTCTTT. Its protein product is CARSLIGTGPFAFF.

The table lists this clone with a few counts. The chain couples TRBV5-4 to TRBJ1-2; D is unclear. In germline, CDR1 is SGHNT, CDR2 YYREEE (reference sequence). V lost 5 bases and J 2 bases, leaving 13 bases between the germline ends. The CDR3 is made up of 14 amino acids. The CDR3 reads CASSVAGANYGYTF. CDR3 DNA sequence: TGTGCCAGCAGTGTGGCGGGTGCCAACTATGGCTACACCTTC.

This chain uses TRBV4-1 with TRBJ2-1; TRBD2 aligns across 8 bases. Germline assignment: CDR1 MGHRA and CDR2 YSYEKL. V lost 0 bases, J lost 6 bases, and 4 bases stayed unmatched. This CDR3 spans 15 amino acids. This chain's CDR3 is CASSQDRAGVNEQFF. In nucleotides, the CDR3 is TGCGCCAGCAGCCAAGATAGAGCGGGGGTCAATGAGCAGTTCTTC.

The chain's CDR3 is CATSRVGGGAEAFF. The CDR3 bases are TGTGCCACCAGCAGAGTGGGAGGAGGGGCTGAAGCTTTCTTT. J is TRBJ1-1 and V is TRBV15, with D possibly matching TRBD1 (5 bases). V lost 1 base and J 6 bases, leaving 12 bases between the germline ends. Germline lookup yields CDR1 LNHNV and CDR2 YYDKDF (reference sequence). The CDR3 sequence is 14 residues long. Full variable domain (missing parts from reference TRBV15 and TRBJ1-1): DAMVIQNPRYQVTQFGKPVTLSCSQTLNHNVMYWYQQKSSQAPKLLFHYYDKDFNNEADTPDNFQSRRPNTSFCFLDIRSPGLGDTAMYLCATSRVGGGAEAFFGQGTRLTVV.

V is TRBV5-1 and J is TRBJ1-1; D unresolved. V lost 0 bases and J 1 base, leaving 10 bases between the germline ends. Germline CDR1 SGHRS, CDR2 YFSETQ. The CDR3 totals 15 residues. CDR3 region: CASSLVEATNTEAFF. The CDR3 DNA follows: TGCGCCAGCAGCTTGGTAGAGGCCACGAACACTGAAGCTTTCTTT.

The CDR3 sequence: CASSPTGTANQPQHF. CDR3 in DNA: TGCGCCAGCAGCCCCACCGGGACAGCTAATCAGCCCCAGCATTTT. The rearrangement links TRBV4-3 to TRBJ1-5; 7 nucleotides agree with TRBD1. The CDR3 spans 15 residues. CDR1 LGHNA and CDR2 YSLEER come from the germline V gene. V gave up 4 bases and J gave up 4 bases; unmatched junction bases: 7.

The rearrangement joins TRBV5-1 to TRBJ2-7; 9 bases match TRBD2. The length of the CDR3 is 14 residues. V gave up 4 bases and J gave up 2 bases; unmatched junction bases: 4. Germline V gene lookup returns CDR1 SGHRS and CDR2 YFSETQ. This CDR3 reads CASSPLAGPYEQYF. The CDR3 nucleotides read TGCGCCAGCAGCCCGCTAGCGGGGCCCTACGAGCAGTACTTC.